Listed here is a single TCR beta chain. This sample was included in a study of blood T cell repertoires in COVID-19. On the study more broadly: Researchers got acute and convalescent COVID-19 samples from the United States, Italy and Spain. Sources were T cells, B-cell-depleted T cells, or PBMCs; the material itself was cDNA or gDNA.

Source study methods: Counts of nucleated cells, estimated from reference gene primer amplification, were obtained. Clones were read by immunoSEQ multiplex PCR, and TCRdb kept only the in-frame ones, dropping some. For V, J and clone size, that table is used; D and trimming come from the DNA. The sample lists roughly 110,000 clones, approximately 88% occurring once. The germline V gene has CDR1 SGHDN and CDR2 FVKESK. The junction had 6 bases not matched to a gene; V was cut back by 4 bases and J by 5 bases. The CDR3 is 14 amino acids. The chain recombines TRBV14 with TRBJ2-7; TRBD1 agrees at 9 bases. The clonotype comes from a man aged 35-49 years with active or convalescent COVID-19. Sequences were obtained from peripheral blood. The CDR3 nucleotides are TGTGCCAGCAGCCGCGGACAGGGGATCAACGAGCAGTACTTC. Encoded protein: CASSRGQGINEQYF.